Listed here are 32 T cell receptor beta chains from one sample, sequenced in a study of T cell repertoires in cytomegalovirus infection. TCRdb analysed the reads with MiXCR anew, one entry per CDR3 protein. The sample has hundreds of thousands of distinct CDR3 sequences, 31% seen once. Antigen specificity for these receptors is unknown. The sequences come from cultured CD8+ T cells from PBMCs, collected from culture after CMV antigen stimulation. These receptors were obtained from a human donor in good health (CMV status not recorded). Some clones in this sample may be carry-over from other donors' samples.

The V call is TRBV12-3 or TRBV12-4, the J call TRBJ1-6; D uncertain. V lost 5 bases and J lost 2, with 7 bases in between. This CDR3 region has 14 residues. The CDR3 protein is CASSTWAYNSPLHF. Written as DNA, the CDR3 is TGTGCCAGCAGTACATGGGCCTATAATTCACCCCTCCACTTT.

The CDR3 DNA reads as TGTGCCAGCGGGACTTTGAATGAGCAGTTCTTC. Residues: CASGTLNEQFF. V usage is TRBV9 and J usage is TRBJ2-1, with D maybe TRBD2 (6 bases). V lost 7 bases, J lost 7 bases, and 9 bases lay in between. The CDR3 is 11 residues long. The germline CDR1 and CDR2 sequences are SGDLS and YYNGEE.

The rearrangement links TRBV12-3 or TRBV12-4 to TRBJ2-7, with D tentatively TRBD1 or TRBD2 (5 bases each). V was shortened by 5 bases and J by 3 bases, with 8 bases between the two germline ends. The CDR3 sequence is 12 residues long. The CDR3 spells CASSGDLYEQYF. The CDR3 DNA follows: TGTGCCAGCAGTGGGGACCTCTACGAGCAGTACTTC.

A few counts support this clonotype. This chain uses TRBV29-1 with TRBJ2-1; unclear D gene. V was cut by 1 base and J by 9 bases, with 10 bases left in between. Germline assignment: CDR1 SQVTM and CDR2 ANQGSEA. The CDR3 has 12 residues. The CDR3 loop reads CSVEGPKSEQFF. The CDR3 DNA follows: TGCAGCGTTGAAGGGCCCAAGAGTGAGCAGTTCTTC.

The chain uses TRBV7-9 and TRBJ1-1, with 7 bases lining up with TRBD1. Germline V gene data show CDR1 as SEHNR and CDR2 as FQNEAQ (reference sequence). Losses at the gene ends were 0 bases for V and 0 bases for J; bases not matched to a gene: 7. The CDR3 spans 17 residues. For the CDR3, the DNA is TGTGCCAGCAGCTTAGCGTTTAGGACAGGATTGAACACTGAAGCTTTCTTT. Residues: CASSLAFRTGLNTEAFF.

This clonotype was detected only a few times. The CDR3 nucleotides read TGTGCCAGCAGTTGGGAAGGGAACTACAATGAGCAGTTCTTC. Protein product: CASSWEGNYNEQFF. The J gene is TRBJ2-1, the V gene TRBV27; D gene uncertain. V was trimmed by 4 bases and J by 3 bases, leaving 10 bases between them. The length of the CDR3 is 14 residues. Germline V gives CDR1 MNHEY, CDR2 SMNVEV (reference sequence).

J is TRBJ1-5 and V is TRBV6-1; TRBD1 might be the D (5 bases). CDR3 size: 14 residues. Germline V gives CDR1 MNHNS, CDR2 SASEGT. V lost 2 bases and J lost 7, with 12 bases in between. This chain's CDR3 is CASSEFAGQQPQHF. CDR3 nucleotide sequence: TGTGCCAGCAGTGAATTTGCAGGGCAGCAGCCCCAGCATTTT.

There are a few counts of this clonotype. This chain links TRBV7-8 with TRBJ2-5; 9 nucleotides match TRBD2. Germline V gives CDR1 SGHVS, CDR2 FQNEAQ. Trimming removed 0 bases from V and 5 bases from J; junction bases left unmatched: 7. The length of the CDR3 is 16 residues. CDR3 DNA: TGTGCCAGCAGCTTAGCGCTAGCGGGGAGGTATGAGACCCAGTACTTC. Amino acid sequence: CASSLALAGRYETQYF.

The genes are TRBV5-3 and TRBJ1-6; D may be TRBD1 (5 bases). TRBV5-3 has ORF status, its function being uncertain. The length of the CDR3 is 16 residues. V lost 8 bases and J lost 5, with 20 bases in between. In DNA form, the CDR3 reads TGTGCCAGCAGCCCCGCCGGGACTTATAATAATTCACCCCTCCACTTT. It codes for CASSPAGTYNNSPLHF.

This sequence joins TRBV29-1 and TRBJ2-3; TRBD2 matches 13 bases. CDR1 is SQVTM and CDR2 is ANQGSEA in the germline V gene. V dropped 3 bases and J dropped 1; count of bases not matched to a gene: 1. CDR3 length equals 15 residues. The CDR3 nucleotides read TGCAGCGTTGACGGACTAGCGGGGGGCACAGATACGCAGTATTTT. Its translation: CSVDGLAGGTDTQYF.

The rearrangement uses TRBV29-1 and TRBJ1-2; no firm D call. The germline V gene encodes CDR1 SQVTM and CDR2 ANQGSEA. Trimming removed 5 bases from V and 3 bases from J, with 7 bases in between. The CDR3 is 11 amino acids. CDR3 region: CSVYNDYGYTF. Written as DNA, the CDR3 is TGCAGCGTTTACAACGACTATGGCTACACCTTC.

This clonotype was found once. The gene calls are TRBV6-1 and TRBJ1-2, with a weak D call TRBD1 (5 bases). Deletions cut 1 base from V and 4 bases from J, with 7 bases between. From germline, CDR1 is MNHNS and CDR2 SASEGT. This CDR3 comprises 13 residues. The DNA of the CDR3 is TGTGCCAGCAGTGAAGTCAGGGCCTATGGCTACACCTTC. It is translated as CASSEVRAYGYTF.

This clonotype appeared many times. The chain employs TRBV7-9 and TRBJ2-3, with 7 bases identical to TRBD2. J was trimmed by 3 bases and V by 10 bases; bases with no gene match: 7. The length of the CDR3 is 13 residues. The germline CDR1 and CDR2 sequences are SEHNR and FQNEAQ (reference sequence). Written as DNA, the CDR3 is TGTGCCACTGCGGGGGTATTTACAGATACGCAGTATTTT. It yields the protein CATAGVFTDTQYF.

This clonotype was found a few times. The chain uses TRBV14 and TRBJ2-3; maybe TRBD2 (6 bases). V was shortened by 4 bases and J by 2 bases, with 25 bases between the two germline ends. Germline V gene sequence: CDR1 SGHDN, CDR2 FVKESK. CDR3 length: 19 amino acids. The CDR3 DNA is TGTGCCAGCAGCCGGAACCCTGTTCCGACGGACTACCCCACAGATACGCAGTATTTT. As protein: CASSRNPVPTDYPTDTQYF.

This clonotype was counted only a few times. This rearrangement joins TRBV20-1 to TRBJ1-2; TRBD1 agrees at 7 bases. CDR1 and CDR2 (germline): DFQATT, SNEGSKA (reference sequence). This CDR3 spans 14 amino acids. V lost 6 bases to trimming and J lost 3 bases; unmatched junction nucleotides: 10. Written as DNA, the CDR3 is TGCAGTGCCCCCCCCAATGACAGGGACTATGGCTACACCTTC. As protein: CSAPPNDRDYGYTF.

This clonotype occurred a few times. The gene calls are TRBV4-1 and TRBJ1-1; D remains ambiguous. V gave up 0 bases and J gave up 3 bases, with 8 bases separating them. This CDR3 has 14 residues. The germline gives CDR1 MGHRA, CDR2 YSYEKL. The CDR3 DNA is TGCGCCAGCAGCCAAGATGGCAGGTACACTGAAGCTTTCTTT. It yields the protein CASSQDGRYTEAFF.

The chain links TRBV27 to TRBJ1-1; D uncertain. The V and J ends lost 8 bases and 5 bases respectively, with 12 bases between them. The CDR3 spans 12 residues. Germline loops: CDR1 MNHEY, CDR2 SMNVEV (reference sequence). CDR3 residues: CASGRRGTEAFF. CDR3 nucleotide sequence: TGTGCCAGCGGGCGGCGGGGAACTGAAGCTTTCTTT.

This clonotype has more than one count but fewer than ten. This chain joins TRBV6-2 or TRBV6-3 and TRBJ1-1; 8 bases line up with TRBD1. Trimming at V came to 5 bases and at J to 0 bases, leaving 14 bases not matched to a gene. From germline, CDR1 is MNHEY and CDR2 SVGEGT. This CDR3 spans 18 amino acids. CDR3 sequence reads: CASSGGQGRGPMNTEAFF. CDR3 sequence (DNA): TGTGCCAGCAGTGGAGGACAGGGAAGGGGCCCGATGAACACTGAAGCTTTCTTT.

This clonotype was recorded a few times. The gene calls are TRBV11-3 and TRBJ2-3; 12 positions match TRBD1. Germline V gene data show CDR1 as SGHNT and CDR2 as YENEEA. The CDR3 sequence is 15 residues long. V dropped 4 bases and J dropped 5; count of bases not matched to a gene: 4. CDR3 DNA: TGTGCCAGCAGCTCGGGACAGGGGGCGGAAGATACGCAGTATTTT. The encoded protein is CASSSGQGAEDTQYF.

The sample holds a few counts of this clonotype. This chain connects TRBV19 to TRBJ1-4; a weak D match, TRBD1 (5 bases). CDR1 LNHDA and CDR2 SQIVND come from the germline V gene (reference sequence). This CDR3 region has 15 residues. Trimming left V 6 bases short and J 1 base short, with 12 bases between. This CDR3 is CASSRLRGTNEKLFF. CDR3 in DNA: TGTGCCAGTAGCCGGTTAAGGGGAACTAATGAAAAACTGTTTTTT.

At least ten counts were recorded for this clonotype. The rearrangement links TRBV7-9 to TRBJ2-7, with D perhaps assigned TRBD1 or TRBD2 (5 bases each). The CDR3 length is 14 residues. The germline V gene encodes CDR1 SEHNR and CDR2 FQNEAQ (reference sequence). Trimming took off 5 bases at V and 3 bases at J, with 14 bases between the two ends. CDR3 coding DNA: TGTGCCAGCAGCAACCGGGACCGAGGCTACGAGCAGTACTTC. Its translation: CASSNRDRGYEQYF.

CDR3: CASSSPSGGAGYEQYF. DNA for the CDR3: TGTGCCAGCAGCTCGCCTAGCGGGGGGGCGGGATACGAGCAGTACTTC. The J gene is TRBJ2-7, the V gene TRBV7-2; 12 bases match TRBD2. The CDR3 runs to 16 residues. Germline V CDR1 and CDR2: SGHTA, FQGNSA. V trimming: 4 bases; J trimming: 4 bases; junction bases outside the gene matches: 8.

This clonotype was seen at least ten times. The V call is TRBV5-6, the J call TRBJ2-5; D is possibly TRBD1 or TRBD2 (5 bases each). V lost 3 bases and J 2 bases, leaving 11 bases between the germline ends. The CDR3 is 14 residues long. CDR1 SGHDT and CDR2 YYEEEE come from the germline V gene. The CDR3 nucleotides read TGTGCCAGCAGCTCGGGACGTCCACAAGAGACCCAGTACTTC. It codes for CASSSGRPQETQYF.

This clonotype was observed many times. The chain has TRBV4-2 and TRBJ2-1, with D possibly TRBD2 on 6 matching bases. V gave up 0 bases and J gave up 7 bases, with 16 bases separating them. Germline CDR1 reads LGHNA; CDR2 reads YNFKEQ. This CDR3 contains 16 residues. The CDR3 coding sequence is TGTGCCAGCAGCCAAGATCCTGGCGGGGATTGGAATGAGCAGTTCTTC. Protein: CASSQDPGGDWNEQFF.

In DNA form, the CDR3 reads TGCGCCAGCAGCGCGTCGGGGGGAGGGATGACAGATACGCAGTATTTT. It encodes CASSASGGGMTDTQYF. The rearrangement uses TRBV5-1 and TRBJ2-3; 7 bases match TRBD2. The V gene's germline CDR1 is SGHRS and CDR2 YFSETQ. The CDR3 is 16 residues long. V dropped 4 bases and J dropped 3; count of bases not matched to a gene: 11.

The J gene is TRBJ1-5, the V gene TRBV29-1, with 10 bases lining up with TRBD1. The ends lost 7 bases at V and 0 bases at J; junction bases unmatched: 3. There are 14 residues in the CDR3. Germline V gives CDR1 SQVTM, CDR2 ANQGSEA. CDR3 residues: CSAGTGDSNQPQHF. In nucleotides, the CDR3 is TGCAGCGCCGGGACAGGGGATAGCAATCAGCCCCAGCATTTT.

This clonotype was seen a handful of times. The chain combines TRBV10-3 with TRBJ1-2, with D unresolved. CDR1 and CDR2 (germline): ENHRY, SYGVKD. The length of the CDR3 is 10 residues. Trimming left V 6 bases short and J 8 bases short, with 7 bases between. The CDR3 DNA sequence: TGTGCCATCAGAGGAGGAGGCTACACCTTC. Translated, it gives CAIRGGGYTF.

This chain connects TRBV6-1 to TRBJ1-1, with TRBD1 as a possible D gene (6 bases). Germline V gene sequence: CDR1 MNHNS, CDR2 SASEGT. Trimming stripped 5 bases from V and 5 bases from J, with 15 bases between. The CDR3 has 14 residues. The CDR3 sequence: CASSNRVGRTEAFF. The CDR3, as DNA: TGTGCCAGCAGTAACAGGGTCGGGAGGACTGAAGCTTTCTTT.

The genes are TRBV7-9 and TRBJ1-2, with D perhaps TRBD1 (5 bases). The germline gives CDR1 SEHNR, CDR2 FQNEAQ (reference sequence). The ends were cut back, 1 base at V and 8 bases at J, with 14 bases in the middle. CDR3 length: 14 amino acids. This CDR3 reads CASSLGQFVYGYTF. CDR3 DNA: TGTGCCAGCAGCTTAGGACAGTTTGTTTACGGCTACACCTTC.

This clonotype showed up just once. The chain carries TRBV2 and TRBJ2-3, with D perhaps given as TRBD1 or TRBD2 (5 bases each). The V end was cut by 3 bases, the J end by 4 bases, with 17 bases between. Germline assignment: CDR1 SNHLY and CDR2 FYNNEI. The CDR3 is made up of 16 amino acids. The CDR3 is CASSEGVPSRPDTQYF. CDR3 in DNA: TGTGCCAGCAGTGAGGGGGTTCCCAGTCGCCCAGATACGCAGTATTTT.

In DNA form, the CDR3 reads TGTGCCAGCAGCTTGGCCGGACAGGGAAACCACGAGCAGTACGTC. Protein: CASSLAGQGNHEQYV. V is TRBV5-6 and J is TRBJ2-7, with 8 positions matching TRBD1. The CDR3 length is 15 residues. Trimming cost V 0 bases and J 5 bases; bases outside gene matches: 7. CDR1 SGHDT and CDR2 YYEEEE come from the germline V gene.

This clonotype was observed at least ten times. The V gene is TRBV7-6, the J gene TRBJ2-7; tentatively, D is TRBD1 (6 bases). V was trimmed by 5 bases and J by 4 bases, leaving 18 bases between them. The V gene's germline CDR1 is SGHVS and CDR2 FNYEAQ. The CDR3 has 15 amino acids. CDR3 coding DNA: TGTGCCAGCAGCGCCGGTACAGGGTTCTCATACGAGCAGTACTTC. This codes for CASSAGTGFSYEQYF.